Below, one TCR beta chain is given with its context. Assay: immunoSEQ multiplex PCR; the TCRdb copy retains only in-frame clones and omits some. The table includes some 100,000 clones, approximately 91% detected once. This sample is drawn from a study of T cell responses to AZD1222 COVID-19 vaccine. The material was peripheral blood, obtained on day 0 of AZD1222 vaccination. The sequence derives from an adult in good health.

The CDR3, as DNA: TGTGCCAGCAGCCCGATGATGGACACTGAAGCTTTCTTT. Encoded protein: CASSPMMDTEAFF. The J gene is TRBJ1-1, the V gene TRBV7-9; D unresolved. The V gene lost 5 bases and the J gene lost 3 bases, with 10 bases spanning the gap. The CDR3 covers 13 residues. Looked up from germline, CDR1 is SEHNR and CDR2 is FQNEAQ (reference sequence).